This passage covers 19 T cell receptor beta chains from one sample sequenced in a study of cytomegalovirus exposure and HLA in healthy donors. Vbeta (60) and Jbeta (13) primers were used in the PCR. TCRdb's copy holds only in-frame clones and misses some; the assay was immunoSEQ multiplex PCR. The table lists over 150,000 clones, 74% of them singletons. Sequenced: PBMCs. These receptors were taken from a young man in good health and CMV-seronegative.

This clone was seen once. Other nucleotide sequences in the sample specify the same CDR3. The chain carries TRBV5-1 and TRBJ2-7; weak D call: TRBD1 (6 bases). The CDR3 extends over 13 amino acids. Trimming took off 4 bases at V and 4 bases at J, with 12 bases between the two ends. Germline CDR1 is SGHRS and CDR2 is YFSETQ. CDR3 amino acids: CASSPRTAYEQYF. In DNA, the CDR3 is TGCGCCAGCAGCCCGAGGACAGCTTACGAGCAGTACTTC.

This clone was seen a few times. J is TRBJ2-6 and V is TRBV19; 7 bases are shared with TRBD1. This CDR3 contains 16 residues. The germline V gene encodes CDR1 LNHDA and CDR2 SQIVND (reference sequence). Trimming cost V 3 bases and J 0 bases; bases outside gene matches: 2. The CDR3 here is CASSINRGSGANVLTF. The CDR3 nucleotides are TGTGCCAGTAGTATCAACAGGGGCTCTGGGGCCAACGTCCTGACTTTC.

The V gene is TRBV11-2, the J gene TRBJ1-1, with 7 bases fitting TRBD1. CDR3 length equals 17 residues. Germline V gene lookup returns CDR1 SGHAT and CDR2 FQNNGV. The V segment lost 2 bases and the J segment 5 bases; nucleotides outside the gene matches: 14. Written as DNA, the CDR3 is TGTGCCAGCAGCTTAAGGGGGCCAGGGGCGGTAAGGACTGAAGCTTTCTTT. Translated: CASSLRGPGAVRTEAFF.

This clone was seen a handful of times. The chain carries TRBV18 and TRBJ2-5, with 10 bases matching TRBD2. The germline V gene encodes CDR1 KGHSH and CDR2 LQKENI. The CDR3 spans 14 residues. The ends lost 5 bases at V and 4 bases at J; junction bases unmatched: 4. The CDR3 spells CASSASGGTETQYF. The CDR3 DNA sequence: TGTGCCAGCTCAGCTAGCGGGGGAACAGAGACCCAGTACTTC.

The chain joins TRBV30 to TRBJ1-5, with 7 bases identical to TRBD1. From germline, CDR1 is GTSNPN and CDR2 SVGIG (reference sequence). The V segment lost 5 bases and the J segment 7 bases; nucleotides outside the gene matches: 5. The CDR3 is made up of 12 amino acids. CDR3 DNA: TGTGCCTGGGACAGGGCCCGGCAGCCCCAGCATTTT. Translating it yields CAWDRARQPQHF.

V gene TRBV2 combines with J gene TRBJ1-2, with D perhaps TRBD1 (5 bases). Germline loops: CDR1 SNHLY, CDR2 FYNNEI. This CDR3 region has 15 residues. The ends were cut back, 0 bases at V and 4 bases at J, with 12 bases in the middle. The CDR3 sequence: CASSEARGRGYGYTF. CDR3 DNA sequence: TGTGCCAGCAGTGAAGCAAGGGGCCGCGGCTATGGCTACACCTTC.

The chain links TRBV29-1 to TRBJ2-7; 8 bases map to TRBD2. The V segment lost 3 bases and the J segment 1 base; nucleotides outside the gene matches: 5. This CDR3 has 14 residues. From germline, CDR1 is SQVTM and CDR2 ANQGSEA. CDR3 region: CSVEGGGPSYEQYF. The CDR3 DNA reads as TGCAGCGTTGAGGGCGGGGGGCCTTCCTACGAGCAGTACTTC.

This rearrangement joins TRBV7-9 to TRBJ2-7; D is ambiguous. Trimming shortened V by 5 bases and J by 0 bases, and 2 bases separated the two germline ends. Germline CDR1 is SEHNR and CDR2 is FQNEAQ (reference sequence). The CDR3 loop spans 11 amino acids. DNA for the CDR3: TGTGCCAGCAGCCACTCCTACGAGCAGTACTTC. This gives the protein CASSHSYEQYF.

CDR3 protein: CASSLPGQGGNTIYF. CDR3 nucleotide sequence: TGTGCCAGCAGTCTCCCCGGACAGGGTGGAAACACCATATATTTT. The gene calls are TRBV28 and TRBJ1-3; 8 nucleotides line up with TRBD1. The junction had 6 bases not matched to a gene; V was cut back by 5 bases and J by 3 bases. This CDR3 is built from 15 residues. Germline CDR1 reads MDHEN; CDR2 reads SYDVKM.

The genes are TRBV6-1 and TRBJ2-5, with a tentative D call TRBD1 (5 bases). V was cut by 7 bases and J by 5 bases, with 11 bases left in between. Germline V CDR1 and CDR2: MNHNS, SASEGT. The CDR3 length is 12 residues. The CDR3 loop reads CASTPGSETQYF. The CDR3 bases are TGTGCCAGCACCCCAGGGTCGGAGACCCAGTACTTC.

The J gene is TRBJ1-6, the V gene TRBV28; D is unclear. The length of the CDR3 is 14 residues. Trimming removed 2 bases from V and 6 bases from J, with 8 bases in between. Germline V gives CDR1 MDHEN, CDR2 SYDVKM. The CDR3 reads CASSLVPGNSPLHF. The CDR3 DNA reads TGTGCCAGCAGTTTAGTCCCCGGTAATTCACCCCTCCACTTT.

The rearrangement links TRBV5-6 to TRBJ2-7; a possible D gene is TRBD2 (5 bases). V dropped 2 bases and J dropped 6 bases, with 12 bases sitting between them. Germline V gives CDR1 SGHDT, CDR2 YYEEEE. The CDR3 has 13 residues. For the CDR3, the DNA is TGTGCCAGCAGCTTCGACCGCCGGGGCGAGCAGTACTTC. Amino acids: CASSFDRRGEQYF.

This clone was counted between two and nine times. The chain combines TRBV19 with TRBJ2-7; weak D call: TRBD2 (6 bases). The CDR3 loop spans 17 amino acids. Trimming shortened V by 1 base and J by 2 bases, and 18 bases separated the two germline ends. Germline values: CDR1 LNHDA, CDR2 SQIVND (reference sequence). The CDR3 reads CASSIAHWGEPTYEQYF. CDR3 DNA sequence: TGTGCCAGTAGTATAGCCCATTGGGGGGAACCAACCTACGAGCAGTACTTC.

The V call is TRBV4-3, the J call TRBJ2-5; 8 nucleotides line up with TRBD1. V was pared by 1 base and J by 3 bases, with 4 bases of the junction left unmatched. The CDR3 loop spans 15 amino acids. The germline gives CDR1 LGHNA, CDR2 YSLEER. DNA for the CDR3: TGCGCCAGCAGCCAAGTCCCGACAGGGGAAGAGACCCAGTACTTC. This translates into CASSQVPTGEETQYF.

The rearrangement uses TRBV9 and TRBJ2-3; D may be TRBD2 (7 bases). CDR1 SGDLS and CDR2 YYNGEE come from the germline V gene. This CDR3 has 16 residues. The V end lost 4 bases, the J end lost 0 bases, and 15 bases lay between the germline ends. The CDR3 DNA is TGTGCCAGCAGCCCCATGGGGGGGGCCAGCACAGATACGCAGTATTTT. Protein product: CASSPMGGASTDTQYF.

V is TRBV4-2 and J is TRBJ2-1; possible D gene TRBD1, 5 bases. Trimming removed 2 bases at V and 7 bases at J, with 9 bases between. CDR1 and CDR2 from the germline V gene are LGHNA and YNFKEQ. The CDR3 loop spans 13 amino acids. The CDR3 region has the DNA TGTGCCAGCAGCCAATTACAGGTTAATGAGCAGTTCTTC. Encoded protein: CASSQLQVNEQFF.

This clone turned up a few times. The chain joins TRBV7-2 to TRBJ2-3; weak D call: TRBD2 (6 bases). There are 16 residues in the CDR3. Looked up from germline, CDR1 is SGHTA and CDR2 is FQGNSA. V lost 3 bases to trimming and J lost 0 bases, with 13 bases between them. The CDR3 DNA is TGTGCCAGCAGCTTCTACGGGGACTCTAGCACAGATACGCAGTATTTT. This gives the protein CASSFYGDSSTDTQYF.

V gene TRBV13 combines with J gene TRBJ2-5; possibly TRBD2 for D (5 bases). Trimming left V 0 bases short and J 5 bases short, with 10 bases between. Germline-derived CDR1 and CDR2 are PRHDT and FYEKMQ (reference sequence). This CDR3 contains 14 residues. The CDR3 loop is CASSLGQRGETQYF. CDR3 nucleotides: TGTGCCAGCAGCTTAGGCCAGCGCGGGGAGACCCAGTACTTC. Filled out from reference TRBV13 and TRBJ2-5, the complete variable domain reads AAGVIQSPRHLIKEKRETATLKCYPIPRHDTVYWYQQGPGQDPQFLISFYEKMQSDKGSIPDRFSAQQFSDYHSELNMSSLELGDSALYFCASSLGQRGETQYFGPGTRLLVL.

The V call is TRBV11-2, the J call TRBJ2-5; no clear D gene. The germline CDR1 and CDR2 sequences are SGHAT and FQNNGV. This CDR3 is built from 12 residues. V was pared by 5 bases and J by 5 bases, with 9 bases between. The CDR3 nucleotides are TGTGCCAGCAGCCCCGGGTTCGAGACCCAGTACTTC. Translation: CASSPGFETQYF. Complete variable domain (other parts from reference TRBV11-2 and TRBJ2-5): EAGVAQSPRYKIIEKRQSVAFWCNPISGHATLYWYQQILGQGPKLLIQFQNNGVVDDSQLPKDRFSAERLKGVDSTLKIQPAKLEDSAVYLCASSPGFETQYFGPGTRLLVL.